The entry below describes one T cell receptor (beta chain). What it binds is unknown. The CDR3 extends over 16 amino acids. The data were taken from a study of T cell responses to AZD1222 COVID-19 vaccine. Turning to the study itself: It was second doses at about 4 or about 12 weeks that were pooled.

The method was immunoSEQ multiplex PCR; TCRdb's version includes in-frame clones alone and lacks a portion of them. The sample lists roughly 120,000 clones, 90% to 95% occurring once. Regarding the study as a whole: The number of AZD1222 recipients seropositive at baseline was only six. Samples come after the peak T cell response, not at day 14. Following two doses of AZD1222, Spike-specific TCR breadth and depth rose.

The sequence was collected from an adult in good health. The J gene is TRBJ2-2, the V gene TRBV21-1; TRBD1 is the table's D call and was not checked against the DNA. TRBV21-1 represents a pseudogene. The input for sequencing was peripheral blood, taken on day 0 of AZD1222 vaccination. CDR3 amino acids: CASSPKARGQTGELFF. The CDR3 nucleotides are TGTGCCAGCAGTCCAAAGGCGAGGGGGCAAACGGGGGAGCTGTTTTTT.